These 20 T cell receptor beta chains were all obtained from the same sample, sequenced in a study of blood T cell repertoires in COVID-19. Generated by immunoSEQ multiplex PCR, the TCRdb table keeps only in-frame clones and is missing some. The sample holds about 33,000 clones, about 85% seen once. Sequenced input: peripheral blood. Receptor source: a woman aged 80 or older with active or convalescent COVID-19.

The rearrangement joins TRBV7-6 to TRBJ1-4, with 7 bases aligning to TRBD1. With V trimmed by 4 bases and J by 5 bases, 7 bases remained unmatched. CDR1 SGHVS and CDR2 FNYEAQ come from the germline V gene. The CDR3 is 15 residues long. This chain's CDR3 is CASSSNRGNNEKLFF. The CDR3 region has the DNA TGTGCCAGCAGCTCCAACAGGGGCAACAATGAAAAACTGTTTTTT.

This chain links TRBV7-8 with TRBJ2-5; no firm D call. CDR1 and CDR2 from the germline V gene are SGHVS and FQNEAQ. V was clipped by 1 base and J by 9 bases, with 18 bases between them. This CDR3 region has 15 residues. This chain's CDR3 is CASSLVGEATTAQYF. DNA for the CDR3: TGTGCCAGCAGCTTAGTAGGCGAGGCCACGACGGCCCAGTACTTC. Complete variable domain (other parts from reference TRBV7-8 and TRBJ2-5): GAGVSQSPRYKVAKRGQDVALRCDPISGHVSLFWYQQALGQGPEFLTYFQNEAQLDKSGLPSDRFFAERPEGSVSTLKIQRTQQEDSAVYLCASSLVGEATTAQYFGPGTRLLVL.

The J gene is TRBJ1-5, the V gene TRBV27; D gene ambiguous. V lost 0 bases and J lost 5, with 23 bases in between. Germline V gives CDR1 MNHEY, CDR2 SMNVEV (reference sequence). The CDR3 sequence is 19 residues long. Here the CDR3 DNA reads TGTGCCAGCAGTTTATCGAATTACTTGCCGGGCAAGGAGGATCAGCCCCAGCATTTT. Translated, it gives CASSLSNYLPGKEDQPQHF.

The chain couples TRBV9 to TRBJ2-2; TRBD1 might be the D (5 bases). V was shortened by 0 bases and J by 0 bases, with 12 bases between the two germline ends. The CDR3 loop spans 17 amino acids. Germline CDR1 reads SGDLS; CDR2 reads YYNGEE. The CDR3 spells CASSVVSGHANTGELFF. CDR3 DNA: TGTGCCAGCAGCGTAGTGTCAGGGCACGCGAACACCGGGGAGCTGTTTTTT.

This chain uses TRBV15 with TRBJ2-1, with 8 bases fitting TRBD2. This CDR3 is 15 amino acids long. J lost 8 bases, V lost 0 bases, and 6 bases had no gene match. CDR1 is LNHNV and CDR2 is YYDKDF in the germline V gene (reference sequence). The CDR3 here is CATSRDVGTRHEQFF. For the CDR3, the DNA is TGTGCCACCAGCAGAGACGTGGGGACTAGGCATGAGCAGTTCTTC.

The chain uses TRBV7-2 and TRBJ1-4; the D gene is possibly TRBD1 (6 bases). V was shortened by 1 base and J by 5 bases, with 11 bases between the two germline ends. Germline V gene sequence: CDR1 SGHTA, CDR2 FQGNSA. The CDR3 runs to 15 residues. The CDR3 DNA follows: TGTGCCAGCAGCTTAGTTCGCAGGGGAAATGAAAAACTGTTTTTT. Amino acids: CASSLVRRGNEKLFF.

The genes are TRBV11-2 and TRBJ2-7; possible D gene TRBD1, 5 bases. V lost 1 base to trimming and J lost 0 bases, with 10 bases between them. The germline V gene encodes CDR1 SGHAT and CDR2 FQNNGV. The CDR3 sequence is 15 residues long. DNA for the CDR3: TGTGCCAGCAGCTTAGCAGCGCAGGGCTCCTACGAGCAGTACTTC. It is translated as CASSLAAQGSYEQYF.

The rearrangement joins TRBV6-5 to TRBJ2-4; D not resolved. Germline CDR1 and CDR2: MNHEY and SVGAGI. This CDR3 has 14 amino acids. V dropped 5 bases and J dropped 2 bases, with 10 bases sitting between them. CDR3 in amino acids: CASSRSTTKNIQYF. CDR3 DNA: TGTGCCAGCAGTAGGTCGACAACCAAAAACATTCAGTACTTC.

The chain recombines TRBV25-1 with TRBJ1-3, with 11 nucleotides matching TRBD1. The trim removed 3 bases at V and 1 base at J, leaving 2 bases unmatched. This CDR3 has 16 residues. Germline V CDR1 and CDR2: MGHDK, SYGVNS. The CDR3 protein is CASSDGTGGSGNTIYF. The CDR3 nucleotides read TGTGCCAGCAGTGACGGGACAGGGGGTTCTGGAAACACCATATATTTT.

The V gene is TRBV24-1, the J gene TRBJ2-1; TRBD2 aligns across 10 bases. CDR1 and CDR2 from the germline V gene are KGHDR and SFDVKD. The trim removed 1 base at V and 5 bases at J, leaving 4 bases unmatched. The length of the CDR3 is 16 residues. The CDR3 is CATSDLAGGKDNEQFF. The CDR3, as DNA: TGTGCCACCAGTGATTTAGCGGGGGGGAAGGACAATGAGCAGTTCTTC.

The CDR3 loop is CASSGQGTRPLTYNEQFF. The CDR3 DNA follows: TGTGCCAGCAGTGGACAGGGGACGCGACCACTGACCTACAATGAGCAGTTCTTC. The gene calls are TRBV2 and TRBJ2-1; TRBD1 aligns across 8 bases. CDR3 size: 18 residues. J gave up 2 bases and V 4 bases, and 13 bases lay outside the gene matches. The V gene's germline CDR1 is SNHLY and CDR2 FYNNEI. Based on the CDR3 plus reference TRBV2 and TRBJ2-1, the full variable domain is EPEVTQTPSHQVTQMGQEVILRCVPISNHLYFYWYRQILGQKVEFLVSFYNNEISEKSEIFDDQFSVERPDGSNFTLKIRSTKLEDSAMYFCASSGQGTRPLTYNEQFFGPGTRLTVL.

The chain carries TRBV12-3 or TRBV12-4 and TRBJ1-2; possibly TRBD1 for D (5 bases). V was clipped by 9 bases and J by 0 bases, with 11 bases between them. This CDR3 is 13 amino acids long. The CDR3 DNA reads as TGTGCCAGTTCGGGGGTACCTAACTATGGCTACACCTTC. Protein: CASSGVPNYGYTF.

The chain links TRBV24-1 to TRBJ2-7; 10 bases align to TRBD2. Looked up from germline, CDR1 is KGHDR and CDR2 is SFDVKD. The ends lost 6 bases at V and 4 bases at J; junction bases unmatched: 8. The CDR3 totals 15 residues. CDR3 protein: CATSPQAGGEYEQYF. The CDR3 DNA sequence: TGTGCCACCAGTCCCCAAGCGGGGGGGGAGTACGAGCAGTACTTC.

DNA for the CDR3: TGTGCCAGTAGTGCCGACTTGTCGAGCTCCTATAATTCACCCCTCCACTTT. It translates to CASSADLSSSYNSPLHF. V is TRBV19 and J is TRBJ1-6; D call uncertain. The CDR3 is 17 residues long. V gave up 5 bases and J gave up 0 bases, with 14 bases separating them. Looked up from germline, CDR1 is LNHDA and CDR2 is SQIVND (reference sequence). Filled out from reference TRBV19 and TRBJ1-6, the complete variable domain reads DGGITQSPKYLFRKEGQNVTLSCEQNLNHDAMYWYRQDPGQGLRLIYYSQIVNDFQKGDIAEGYSVSREKKESFPLTVTSAQKNPTAFYLCASSADLSSSYNSPLHFGNGTRLTVT.

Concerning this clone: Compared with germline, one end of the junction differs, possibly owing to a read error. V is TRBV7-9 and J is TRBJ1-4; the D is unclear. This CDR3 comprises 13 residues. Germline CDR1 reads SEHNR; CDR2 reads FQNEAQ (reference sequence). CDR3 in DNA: TGTGCCAGCAGCTTACAAGATAATGAGAAACTGTTTTTT. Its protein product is CASSLQDNEKLFF.

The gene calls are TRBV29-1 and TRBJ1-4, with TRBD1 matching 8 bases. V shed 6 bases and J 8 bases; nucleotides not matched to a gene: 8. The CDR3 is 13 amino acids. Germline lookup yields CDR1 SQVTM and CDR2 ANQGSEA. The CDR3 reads CSVRTGLEEKLFF. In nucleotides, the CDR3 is TGCAGCGTCCGGACAGGGCTGGAGGAAAAACTGTTTTTT.

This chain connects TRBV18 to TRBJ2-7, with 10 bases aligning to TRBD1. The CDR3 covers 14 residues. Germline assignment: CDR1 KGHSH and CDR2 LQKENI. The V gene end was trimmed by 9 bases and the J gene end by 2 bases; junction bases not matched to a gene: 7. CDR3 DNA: TGTGCCAGTGCATCCGGGACAGGGGCCTACGAGCAGTACTTC. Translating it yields CASASGTGAYEQYF.

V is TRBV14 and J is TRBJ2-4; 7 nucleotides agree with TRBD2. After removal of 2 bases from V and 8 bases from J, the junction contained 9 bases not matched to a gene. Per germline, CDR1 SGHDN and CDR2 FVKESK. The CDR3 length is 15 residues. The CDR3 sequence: CASSQLGPGRDIQYF. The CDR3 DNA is TGTGCCAGCAGCCAACTTGGGCCAGGGAGGGACATTCAGTACTTC.

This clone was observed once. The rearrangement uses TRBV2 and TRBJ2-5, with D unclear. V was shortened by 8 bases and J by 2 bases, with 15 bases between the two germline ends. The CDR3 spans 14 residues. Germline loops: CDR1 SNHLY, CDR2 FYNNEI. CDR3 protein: CASGTSLGQETQYF. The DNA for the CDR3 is TGTGCCAGCGGTACATCTCTCGGGCAAGAGACCCAGTACTTC. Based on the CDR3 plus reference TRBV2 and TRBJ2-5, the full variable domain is EPEVTQTPSHQVTQMGQEVILRCVPISNHLYFYWYRQILGQKVEFLVSFYNNEISEKSEIFDDQFSVERPDGSNFTLKIRSTKLEDSAMYFCASGTSLGQETQYFGPGTRLLVL.

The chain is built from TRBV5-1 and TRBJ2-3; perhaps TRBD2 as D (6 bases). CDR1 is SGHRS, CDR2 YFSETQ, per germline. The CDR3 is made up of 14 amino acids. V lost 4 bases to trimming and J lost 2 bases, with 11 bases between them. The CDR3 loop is CASSRTTPTDTQYF. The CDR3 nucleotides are TGCGCCAGCAGCCGGACTACGCCCACAGATACGCAGTATTTT.